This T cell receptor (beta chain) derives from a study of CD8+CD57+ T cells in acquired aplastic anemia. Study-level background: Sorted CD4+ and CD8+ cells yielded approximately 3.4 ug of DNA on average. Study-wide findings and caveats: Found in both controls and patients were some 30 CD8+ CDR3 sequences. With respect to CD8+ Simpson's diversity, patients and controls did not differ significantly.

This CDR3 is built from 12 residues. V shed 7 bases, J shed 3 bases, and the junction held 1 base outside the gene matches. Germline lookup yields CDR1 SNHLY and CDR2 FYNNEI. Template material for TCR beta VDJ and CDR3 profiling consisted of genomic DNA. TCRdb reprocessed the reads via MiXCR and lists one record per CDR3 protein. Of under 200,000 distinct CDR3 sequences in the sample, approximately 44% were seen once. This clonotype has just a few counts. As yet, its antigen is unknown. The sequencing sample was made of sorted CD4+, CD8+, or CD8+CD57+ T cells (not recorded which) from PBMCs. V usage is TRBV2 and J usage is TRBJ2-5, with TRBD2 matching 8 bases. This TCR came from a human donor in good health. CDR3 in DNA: TGTGCCAGCACACTAGCGGAAGAGACCCAGTACTTC. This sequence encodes CASTLAEETQYF.